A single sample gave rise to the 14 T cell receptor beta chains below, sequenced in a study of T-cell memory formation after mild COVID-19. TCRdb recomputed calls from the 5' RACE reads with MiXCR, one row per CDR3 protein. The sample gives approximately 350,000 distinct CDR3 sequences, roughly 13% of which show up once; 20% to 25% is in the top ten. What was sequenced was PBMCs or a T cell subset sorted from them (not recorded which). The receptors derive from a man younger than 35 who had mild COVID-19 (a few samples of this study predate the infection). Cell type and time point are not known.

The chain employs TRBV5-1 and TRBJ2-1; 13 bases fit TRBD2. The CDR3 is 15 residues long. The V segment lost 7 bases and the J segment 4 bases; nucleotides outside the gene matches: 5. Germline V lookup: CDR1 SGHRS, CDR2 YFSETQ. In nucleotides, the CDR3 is TGCGCCAGCGCACTGACTAGCGGGGGGTACAATGAGCAGTTCTTC. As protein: CASALTSGGYNEQFF.

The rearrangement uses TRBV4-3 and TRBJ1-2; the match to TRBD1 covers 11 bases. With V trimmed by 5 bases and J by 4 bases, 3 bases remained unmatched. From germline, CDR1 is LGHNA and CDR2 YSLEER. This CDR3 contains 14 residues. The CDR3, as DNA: TGCGCCAGCAGCGGACAGGGGGCAGGCTATGGCTACACCTTC. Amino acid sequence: CASSGQGAGYGYTF.

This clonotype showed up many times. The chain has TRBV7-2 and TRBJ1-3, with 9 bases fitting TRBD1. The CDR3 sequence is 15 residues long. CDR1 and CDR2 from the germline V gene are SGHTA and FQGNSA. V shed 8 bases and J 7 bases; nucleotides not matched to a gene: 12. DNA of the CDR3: TGTGCCAGCGGCCGTACCGGGACAGGGCCCAACACCATATATTTT. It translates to CASGRTGTGPNTIYF. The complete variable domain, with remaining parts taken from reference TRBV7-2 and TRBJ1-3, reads GAGVSQSPSNKVTEKGKDVELRCDPISGHTALYWYRQSLGQGLEFLIYFQGNSAPDKSGLPSDRFSAERTGGSVSTLTIQRTQQEDSAVYLCASGRTGTGPNTIYFGEGSWLTVV.

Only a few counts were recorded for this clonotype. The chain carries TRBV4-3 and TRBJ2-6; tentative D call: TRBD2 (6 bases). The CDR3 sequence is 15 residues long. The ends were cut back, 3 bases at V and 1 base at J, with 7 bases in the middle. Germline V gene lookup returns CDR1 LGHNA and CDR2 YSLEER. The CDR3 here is CASSQGGSGANVLTF. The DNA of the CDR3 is TGCGCCAGCAGCCAGGGAGGATCTGGGGCCAACGTCCTGACTTTC.

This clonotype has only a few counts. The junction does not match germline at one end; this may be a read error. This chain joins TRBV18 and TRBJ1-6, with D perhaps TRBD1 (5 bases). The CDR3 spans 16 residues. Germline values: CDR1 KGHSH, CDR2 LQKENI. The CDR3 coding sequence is TGTGCCAGCTCACCAGGGATTAGCAGGGTGGTTTCACCCCTACACTTT. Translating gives CASSPGISRVVSPLHF.

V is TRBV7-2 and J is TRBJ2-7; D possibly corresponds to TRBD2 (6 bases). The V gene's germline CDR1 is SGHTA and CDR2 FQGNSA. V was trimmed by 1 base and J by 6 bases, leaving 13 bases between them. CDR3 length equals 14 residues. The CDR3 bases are TGTGCCAGCAGCTTAGGGGGAGGAAGAGGCGAGCAGTACTTC. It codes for CASSLGGGRGEQYF.

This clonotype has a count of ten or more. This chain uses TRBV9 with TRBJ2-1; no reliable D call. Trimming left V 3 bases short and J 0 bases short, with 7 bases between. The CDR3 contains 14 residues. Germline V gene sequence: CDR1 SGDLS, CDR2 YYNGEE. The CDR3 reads CASSEGISYNEQFF. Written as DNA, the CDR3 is TGTGCCAGCAGCGAGGGCATCTCCTACAATGAGCAGTTCTTC.

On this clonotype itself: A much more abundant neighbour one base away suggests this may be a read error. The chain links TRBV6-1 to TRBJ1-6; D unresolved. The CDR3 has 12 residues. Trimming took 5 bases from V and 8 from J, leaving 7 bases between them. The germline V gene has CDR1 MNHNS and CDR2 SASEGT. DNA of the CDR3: TGTGCCAGCAGTCTTTTTGATTCACCCCTCCACTTT. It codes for CASSLFDSPLHF.

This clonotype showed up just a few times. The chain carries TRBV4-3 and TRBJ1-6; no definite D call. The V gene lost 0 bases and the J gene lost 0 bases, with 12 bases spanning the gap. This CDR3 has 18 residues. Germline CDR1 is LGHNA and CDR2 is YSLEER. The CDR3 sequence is CASSQEEKQSSYNSPLHF. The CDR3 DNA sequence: TGCGCCAGCAGCCAAGAAGAGAAACAAAGCTCCTATAATTCACCCCTCCACTTT.

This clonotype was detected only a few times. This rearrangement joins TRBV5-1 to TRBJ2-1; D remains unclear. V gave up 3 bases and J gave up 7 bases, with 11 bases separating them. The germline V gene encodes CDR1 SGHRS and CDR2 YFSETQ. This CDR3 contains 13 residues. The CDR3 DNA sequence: TGCGCCAGCAGCTCCAAGCCTTCAAATGAGCAGTTCTTC. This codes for CASSSKPSNEQFF. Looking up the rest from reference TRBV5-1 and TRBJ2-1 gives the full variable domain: KAGVTQTPRYLIKTRGQQVTLSCSPISGHRSVSWYQQTPGQGLQFLFEYFSETQRNKGNFPGRFSGRQFSNSRSEMNVSTLELGDSALYLCASSSKPSNEQFFGPGTRLTVL.

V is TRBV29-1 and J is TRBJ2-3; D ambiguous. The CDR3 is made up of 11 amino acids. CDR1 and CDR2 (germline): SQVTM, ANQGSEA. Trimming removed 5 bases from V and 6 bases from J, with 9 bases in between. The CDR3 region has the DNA TGCAGCGTTTCAAGGACCGATACGCAGTATTTT. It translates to CSVSRTDTQYF.

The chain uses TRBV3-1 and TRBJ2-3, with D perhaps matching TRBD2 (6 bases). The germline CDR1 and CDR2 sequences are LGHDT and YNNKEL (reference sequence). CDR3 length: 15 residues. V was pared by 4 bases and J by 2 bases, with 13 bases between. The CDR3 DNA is TGTGCCAGCAGCCCGGGACTGGGGGACACAGATACGCAGTATTTT. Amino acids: CASSPGLGDTDTQYF.

CDR3 sequence (DNA): TGTGCCACCAGTGATCCGGGACTAGCGGGGGCCCAAGAGACCCAGTACTTC. Translated, it gives CATSDPGLAGAQETQYF. The chain recombines TRBV24-1 with TRBJ2-5, with TRBD2 identical over 14 bases. Germline V gene sequence: CDR1 KGHDR, CDR2 SFDVKD. V lost 3 bases, J lost 1 base, and 3 bases stayed unmatched. This CDR3 spans 17 amino acids.

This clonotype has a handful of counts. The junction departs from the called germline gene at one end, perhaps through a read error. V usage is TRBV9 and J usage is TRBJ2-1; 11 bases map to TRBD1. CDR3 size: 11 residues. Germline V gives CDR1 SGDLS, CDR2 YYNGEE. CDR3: CASSTGQGVVF. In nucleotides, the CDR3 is TGTGCCAGCAGCACGGGACAGGGGGTGGTCTTC. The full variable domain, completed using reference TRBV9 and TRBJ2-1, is DSGVTQTPKHLITATGQRVTLRCSPRSGDLSVYWYQQSLDQGLQFLIQYYNGEERAKGNILERFSAQQFPDLHSELNLSSLELGDSALYFCASSTGQGVVFGPGTRLTVL.